The rows below give T cell receptor beta chains drawn from one sample of a study of T-cell memory formation after mild COVID-19. From the 5' RACE reads, TCRdb called clonotypes with MiXCR, one entry per CDR3 protein. The table lists about 620,000 distinct CDR3 sequences, roughly 17% of them singletons. Sequencing input: PBMCs or a T cell subset sorted from them (not recorded which). The receptors here all came from an adult woman who had mild COVID-19 (a few samples of this study predate the infection). Cell type and time point are not known. The CDR3 runs from the conserved cysteine through the conserved F or W. The D gene is left open where the match is weak. Only some rows state a clone size, as once, few, many or a class for expanded clones.

v_gene	abundance	d_gene	j_gene	CDR3aa	CDR3nt
TRBV29-1	.	.	TRBJ2-7	CSVVGDVTYEQYF	TGCAGCGTTGTCGGTGACGTAACCTACGAGCAGTACTTC
TRBV7-9	.	.	TRBJ2-1	CASGASVSYNEQFF	TGTGCCAGCGGGGCTAGCGTCTCCTACAATGAGCAGTTCTTC
TRBV6-5	.	.	TRBJ2-7	CASSYGGLSSYEQYF	TGTGCCAGCAGTTACGGCGGGTTGAGCTCCTACGAGCAGTACTTC
TRBV5-1	.	.	TRBJ2-7	CASSLRGGPYEQYF	TGCGCCAGCAGCTTAAGAGGGGGTCCCTACGAGCAGTACTTC
TRBV5-1	.	TRBD1	TRBJ1-1	CASSLRDRPDEAFF	TGCGCCAGCAGCCTCCGGGACAGGCCCGATGAAGCTTTCTTT
TRBV10-3	.	.	TRBJ2-1	CAITNVADNEQFF	TGTGCCATCACCAACGTGGCCGACAATGAGCAGTTCTTC
TRBV12-3/TRBV12-4	few	.	TRBJ1-1	CASRHGGSVNAEAFF	TGTGCCAGCAGACACGGGGGTTCTGTAAACGCTGAAGCTTTCTTT
TRBV5-1	many	.	TRBJ2-2	CASSLGQADTGELFF	TGCGCCAGCAGCTTGGGGCAGGCGGACACCGGGGAGCTGTTTTTT
TRBV6-5	.	.	TRBJ2-2	CASNSKGRTDYTGELFF	TGTGCCAGCAACTCAAAGGGACGGACGGATTACACCGGGGAGCTGTTTTTT
TRBV27	few	.	TRBJ2-5	CASSHVGGTQYF	TGTGCCAGCAGTCACGTTGGTGGGACCCAGTACTTC
TRBV12-3/TRBV12-4	.	.	TRBJ2-6	CASSLARVGANVLTF	TGTGCCAGCAGTTTAGCCAGGGTCGGGGCCAACGTCCTGACTTTC
TRBV12-3/TRBV12-4	.	.	TRBJ2-3	CASSFEVVQGSSTDTQYF	TGTGCCAGCAGTTTTGAAGTAGTTCAGGGCTCTAGCACAGATACGCAGTATTTT
TRBV6-2/TRBV6-3	.	.	TRBJ2-1	CASSSPKRGSSYNEQFF	TGTGCCAGCAGTTCCCCTAAACGGGGCAGCTCCTACAATGAGCAGTTCTTC
TRBV3-1	few	TRBD1	TRBJ2-5	CASSQEGTGQETQYF	TGTGCCAGCAGCCAAGAGGGGACAGGTCAAGAGACCCAGTACTTC
TRBV29-1	.	.	TRBJ1-1	CSVRSLEEAFF	TGCAGCGTAAGGTCCCTGGAGGAAGCTTTCTTT
TRBV9	few	.	TRBJ2-3	CASSASGTVGSDTQYF	TGTGCCAGCAGCGCCTCCGGGACGGTAGGCTCAGATACGCAGTATTTT
TRBV6-2/TRBV6-3	many	.	TRBJ2-2	CASSDSGPGELFF	TGTGCCAGCAGTGACAGTGGCCCGGGGGAGCTGTTTTTT
TRBV5-1	.	.	TRBJ1-1	CASSPGGLFNTEAFF	TGCGCCAGCAGCCCCGGCGGACTTTTTAACACTGAAGCTTTCTTT
TRBV12-3/TRBV12-4	.	.	TRBJ2-1	CASSRRVGMDEQFF	TGTGCCAGCAGTCGTAGGGTCGGGATGGATGAGCAGTTCTTC
TRBV18	few	.	TRBJ2-2	CASSLTSLLMNTGELFF	TGTGCCAGCTCACTAACATCTCTCCTCATGAACACCGGGGAGCTGTTTTTT
TRBV11-2	.	.	TRBJ1-1	CASSPVGAGTEAFF	TGTGCCAGCAGCCCCGTGGGGGCGGGCACTGAAGCTTTCTTT
TRBV29-1	.	.	TRBJ2-5	CSVGGWETQYF	TGCAGCGTTGGTGGGTGGGAGACCCAGTACTTC
TRBV5-1	.	.	TRBJ2-1	CASSLEKGREQFF	TGCGCCAGCAGCTTGGAAAAAGGGAGGGAGCAGTTCTTC
TRBV20-1	.	.	TRBJ2-2	CSARYSFNTGELFF	TGCAGTGCTAGGTACTCATTTAACACCGGGGAGCTGTTTTTT
TRBV5-1	.	.	TRBJ2-2	CASSFDSEFTGELFF	TGCGCCAGCAGCTTCGATAGCGAGTTCACCGGGGAGCTGTTTTTT
TRBV20-1	.	.	TRBJ2-3	CSARFGALDTQYF	TGCAGTGCTAGATTCGGGGCTCTAGATACGCAGTATTTT
TRBV7-3	many	.	TRBJ1-1	CASSLTGRDTEAFF	TGTGCCAGCAGCTTAACCGGGAGGGACACTGAAGCTTTCTTT
TRBV12-3/TRBV12-4	few	TRBD2	TRBJ2-1	CASSFSVQSGGRSYNEQFF	TGTGCCAGCAGTTTTAGTGTACAAAGCGGGGGCCGCTCCTACAATGAGCAGTTCTTC
TRBV7-2	few	TRBD2	TRBJ2-1	CASSLVLGLAGGEQFF	TGTGCCAGCAGCTTAGTTCTAGGACTAGCGGGGGGGGAGCAGTTCTTC
TRBV7-2	many	.	TRBJ2-3	CASNARVGTTDTQYF	TGTGCCAGCAACGCAAGGGTTGGCACAACAGATACGCAGTATTTT
TRBV2	.	TRBD2	TRBJ2-2	CASSGGGALLTGELFF	TGTGCCAGCAGTGGCGGGGGGGCATTACTTACCGGGGAGCTGTTTTTT
TRBV4-1	.	.	TRBJ1-4	CASSRVQALGADEKLFF	TGCGCCAGCAGCCGGGTTCAAGCTCTGGGAGCAGACGAAAAACTGTTTTTT
TRBV20-1	.	.	TRBJ2-7	CSARGQPYEQYF	TGCAGTGCTAGAGGACAGCCCTACGAGCAGTACTTC
TRBV5-6	few	.	TRBJ2-3	CASSLSPGGSPTDTQYF	TGTGCCAGCAGCTTGTCCCCGGGGGGCTCTCCCACAGATACGCAGTATTTT
TRBV5-1	.	TRBD2	TRBJ2-5	CASSLRWWASGQETQYF	TGCGCCAGCAGCCTTCGGTGGTGGGCTAGCGGCCAAGAGACCCAGTACTTC
TRBV12-3/TRBV12-4	few	.	TRBJ2-1	CASSPGGGTNNEQFF	TGTGCCAGCAGTCCGGGCGGAGGTACGAACAATGAGCAGTTCTTC
TRBV19	.	.	TRBJ1-1	CASNQNGTPKTEAFF	TGTGCCAGTAATCAGAACGGGACACCGAAAACTGAAGCTTTCTTT
TRBV19	.	.	TRBJ2-7	CASSISRSSYEQYF	TGTGCCAGTAGTATTTCCAGGAGTTCCTACGAGCAGTACTTC
TRBV4-3	few	.	TRBJ1-2	CASSQDVSYGYTF	TGCGCCAGCAGCCAAGATGTGAGCTATGGCTACACCTTC
TRBV5-1	.	.	TRBJ2-7	CASSLDGKLYEQYF	TGCGCCAGCAGCTTGGACGGGAAACTCTACGAGCAGTACTTC
TRBV18	few	TRBD2	TRBJ2-1	CASSPPMLAGSDEQFF	TGTGCCAGCTCACCACCGATGCTAGCGGGGTCGGATGAGCAGTTCTTC
TRBV5-1	many	TRBD2	TRBJ2-6	CASSSGLAGGPRSGANVLTF	TGCGCCAGCAGCTCAGGACTAGCGGGAGGCCCCCGCTCTGGGGCCAACGTCCTGACTTTC
TRBV2	.	TRBD2	TRBJ2-7	CASSLREGTYEQYF	TGTGCCAGCAGTTTGCGGGAGGGGACCTACGAGCAGTACTTC
TRBV6-5	.	TRBD1	TRBJ2-7	CASRQGPTYEQYF	TGTGCCAGTAGACAGGGGCCAACCTACGAGCAGTACTTC
TRBV2	few	.	TRBJ1-6	CASSEGPGRTAYNSPLHF	TGTGCCAGCAGTGAAGGTCCCGGCCGGACGGCATATAATTCACCCCTCCACTTT
TRBV5-5	many	.	TRBJ1-2	CASSLWGEVDGYTF	TGTGCCAGCAGCTTGTGGGGAGAGGTGGATGGCTACACCTTC
TRBV24-1	.	TRBD2	TRBJ2-5	CATSDGGRAGQETQYF	TGTGCCACCAGTGACGGCGGGAGGGCCGGCCAAGAGACCCAGTACTTC
TRBV5-5	few	.	TRBJ2-7	CASSLEEDYEQYF	TGTGCCAGCAGCTTGGAAGAGGATTACGAGCAGTACTTC
TRBV11-3	few	.	TRBJ2-1	CASSPEVRVANEQFF	TGTGCCAGCAGCCCCGAGGTCAGGGTGGCCAATGAGCAGTTCTTC
TRBV7-2	.	.	TRBJ1-2	CASIQAVGRGAYGYTF	TGTGCCAGCATCCAGGCGGTTGGTCGGGGAGCCTATGGCTACACCTTC
TRBV3-1	many	.	TRBJ1-4	CASSQQGIEKLFF	TGTGCCAGCAGCCAACAGGGGATTGAAAAACTGTTTTTT
TRBV7-2	.	.	TRBJ1-5	CASSFGGANQPQHF	TGTGCCAGCAGCTTTGGCGGGGCCAATCAGCCCCAGCATTTT
TRBV4-2	.	TRBD2	TRBJ2-7	CASRPTAGESYEQYF	TGTGCCAGCAGACCCACAGCGGGAGAATCCTACGAGCAGTACTTC
TRBV30	few	TRBD2	TRBJ2-1	CAGKSFSGGRYNEQFF	TGTGCCGGCAAAAGTTTTAGCGGGGGCCGCTACAATGAGCAGTTCTTC
TRBV7-8	.	.	TRBJ1-1	CASSPFEGTEAFF	TGTGCCAGCAGCCCTTTCGAGGGGACTGAAGCTTTCTTT
TRBV3-1	.	TRBD1	TRBJ1-2	CASSQEGPSAGTVNLPGYGYTF	TGTGCCAGCAGCCAAGAGGGGCCGAGCGCCGGGACAGTCAACCTCCCTGGCTATGGCTACACCTTC
TRBV9	few	TRBD2	TRBJ2-1	CASSVSGRAADEQFF	TGTGCCAGCAGCGTCAGCGGGAGGGCCGCGGATGAGCAGTTCTTC